Sequencing of this T cell receptor (beta chain) was carried out in a study of blood T cell repertoires in COVID-19. Study details: From the United States, Italy and Spain came samples of acute and convalescent COVID-19. T cells, B-cell-depleted T cells, or PBMCs provided the cDNA or gDNA that served as material.

In the study's own analysis: Researchers report that nucleated cell counts were estimated from reference gene primer amplification. Libraries were prepared by immunoSEQ multiplex PCR; TCRdb keeps only in-frame clonotypes and omits some of them. D and trimming come from the DNA, and the V and J calls and clone size come from that table. Among some 130,000 clones listed, under 95% were seen once. The CDR3 covers 14 residues. CDR1 SNHLY and CDR2 FYNNEI come from the germline V gene. Trimming left V 4 bases short and J 8 bases short, with 17 bases between. The chain has TRBV2 and TRBJ1-2, with a possible D match to TRBD1 (5 bases). Sequences were obtained from peripheral blood. The clonotype comes from a man aged 45 to 65 with active COVID-19. CDR3 protein: CASSVQEILDGYTF. The CDR3 DNA sequence: TGTGCCAGCAGTGTACAGGAAATTTTGGACGGCTACACCTTC.